This is a list of T cell receptor beta chains from one sample in a study of regulatory T cells in long-lasting Graves disease. TCRdb reanalysed the multiplex PCR reads using MiXCR and keeps one entry per CDR3 protein. This sample has a few hundred thousand distinct CDR3 sequences, with about a quarter found just once. This specimen was peripheral blood mononuclear cells (PBMCs), taken when the disease was refractory, from a patient treated with antithyroid drugs. All receptors derive from a female donor with Graves disease. Both conserved end residues are part of each CDR3. The D gene is left open where the match is weak. Clone sizes are given selectively: once, few, many, or a class where the clone is expanded.

v_gene	d_gene	abundance	j_gene	CDR3nt	CDR3aa
TRBV2	TRBD1	-	TRBJ1-2	TGTGCCAGCAGTGTACAGACAGGGGCCTATGGCTACACCTTC	CASSVQTGAYGYTF
TRBV7-9	TRBD1	few	TRBJ1-4	TGTGCCAGCAGCTTAGGAGGGGGCGCACATGAAAAACTGTTTTTT	CASSLGGGAHEKLFF
TRBV20-1	-	many	TRBJ2-7	TGCAGTGCTGTAAACGGACTAAACCCCTACGAGCAGTACTTC	CSAVNGLNPYEQYF
TRBV6-1	-	many	TRBJ2-5	TGTGCCAGCAGTGAATTGGAACCCACCGAGACCCAGTACTTC	CASSELEPTETQYF
TRBV11-1	-	many	TRBJ2-2	TGTGCCAGCAGCAAGCGGTCGGGCGCCAACACCGGGGAGCTGTTTTTT	CASSKRSGANTGELFF
TRBV7-9	TRBD2	few	TRBJ2-7	TGTGCCAGCAGCGCCCTAACTAGCGGAGCCCCCTCCTACGAGCAGTACTTC	CASSALTSGAPSYEQYF
TRBV7-2	-	-	TRBJ1-2	TGTGCCAGCAGCTTAGAGGGCAGAGCGTATGGCTACACCTTC	CASSLEGRAYGYTF
TRBV30	TRBD1	many	TRBJ1-1	TGTGCCTGGAGTGATAGACAGGGGATGAACACTGAAGCTTTCTTT	CAWSDRQGMNTEAFF
TRBV20-1	-	few	TRBJ1-2	TGCAGTGCCTGGATGGCCTATGGCTACACCTTC	CSAWMAYGYTF
TRBV6-1	-	few	TRBJ1-1	TGTGCCAGCAGGGACAGTCCTGAAGCTTTCTTT	CASRDSPEAFF
TRBV18	TRBD2	-	TRBJ2-7	TGTGCCAGCTCACCCCGGACTAGCGGGAGATACGAGCAGTACTTC	CASSPRTSGRYEQYF
TRBV12-3/TRBV12-4	TRBD2	-	TRBJ2-7	TGTGCCAGCAGTTTAGCGACGGGGGGTGAGCAGTACTTC	CASSLATGGEQYF
TRBV28	TRBD2	-	TRBJ2-1	TGTGCCAGCAGCATGGGACTAGCGGGAGGGCCGGCTAGGTACAATGAGCAGTTCTTC	CASSMGLAGGPARYNEQFF
TRBV3-1	TRBD2	few	TRBJ2-2	TGTGCCAGCAGCCTTGGGACTAGGGTCACCGGGGAGCTGTTTTTT	CASSLGTRVTGELFF
TRBV29-1	-	-	TRBJ2-3	TGCAGCGTTAATTCGCCGCAGTATTTT	CSVNSPQYF
TRBV20-1	TRBD1	few	TRBJ1-1	TGCAGTGCCCTGGGACAGGGGGCGACTGAAGCTTTCTTT	CSALGQGATEAFF
TRBV6-5	TRBD2	-	TRBJ2-7	TGTGCCAGCAGTTTCAAGACTAGCGGCTCCTACGAGCAGTACTTC	CASSFKTSGSYEQYF
TRBV5-1	TRBD2	few	TRBJ2-7	TGCGCCAGCAGCCTAAGCGGGAGTCTCCACGAGCAGTACTTC	CASSLSGSLHEQYF
TRBV7-2	-	few	TRBJ2-7	TGTGCCAGCAGCTTAGTGGGGACGGCATCCTACGAGCAGTACTTC	CASSLVGTASYEQYF
TRBV6-1	-	many	TRBJ2-1	TGTGCCAGCAGTGGGGGACTTGACTACAATGAGCAGTTCTTC	CASSGGLDYNEQFF
TRBV9	-	-	TRBJ2-1	TGTGCCAGCAGCGTAGCGGGTGGGGAATACAATGAGCAGTTCTTC	CASSVAGGEYNEQFF
TRBV6-1	TRBD1	-	TRBJ1-2	TGTGCCAGCAGCGACAGGGAATCAGGTGGCTACACCTTC	CASSDRESGGYTF
TRBV7-2	TRBD2	-	TRBJ2-7	TGTGCCAGCAGCTTTGGTAGCGGGAGTATCGAGCAGTACTTC	CASSFGSGSIEQYF
TRBV7-2	-	-	TRBJ1-1	TGTGCCAGCAGCTTAACTCCGGGCTGGATTCGCTCGAACACTGAAGCTTTCTTT	CASSLTPGWIRSNTEAFF
TRBV29-1	-	many	TRBJ2-5	TGCAGCGTTCGGCGGGGAAGGGGGCAAGAGACCCAGTACTTC	CSVRRGRGQETQYF
TRBV6-1	TRBD1	many	TRBJ1-5	TGTGCCAGCAGGAAAGGGGGCTCCGGCAATCAGCCCCAGCATTTT	CASRKGGSGNQPQHF
TRBV3-1	TRBD2	-	TRBJ2-7	TGTGCCAGCAGCCACGGGACTAGCGGGAGAGCCGAGCAGTACTTC	CASSHGTSGRAEQYF
TRBV27	TRBD2	once	TRBJ2-1	TGTGCCAGCAGTCTCAGTCGCGGGAGAGGCGACAATGAGCAGTTCTTC	CASSLSRGRGDNEQFF
TRBV6-5	-	few	TRBJ1-2	TGTGCCAGCAGTTGGGGAATGGATGGCTACACCTTC	CASSWGMDGYTF
TRBV5-1	TRBD1	many	TRBJ1-2	TGCGCCAGCAGCTTGAACAGGGGCGACGGTGGCTACACCTTC	CASSLNRGDGGYTF
TRBV19	TRBD1	-	TRBJ1-2	TGTGCCAGCTGGACAGGGTCCTTGGGGGGCTACACCTTC	CASWTGSLGGYTF
TRBV12-3/TRBV12-4	TRBD1	many	TRBJ1-4	TGTGCCAGCAGTTTGGGACAGGGGGCAGGTGAAAAACTGTTTTTT	CASSLGQGAGEKLFF